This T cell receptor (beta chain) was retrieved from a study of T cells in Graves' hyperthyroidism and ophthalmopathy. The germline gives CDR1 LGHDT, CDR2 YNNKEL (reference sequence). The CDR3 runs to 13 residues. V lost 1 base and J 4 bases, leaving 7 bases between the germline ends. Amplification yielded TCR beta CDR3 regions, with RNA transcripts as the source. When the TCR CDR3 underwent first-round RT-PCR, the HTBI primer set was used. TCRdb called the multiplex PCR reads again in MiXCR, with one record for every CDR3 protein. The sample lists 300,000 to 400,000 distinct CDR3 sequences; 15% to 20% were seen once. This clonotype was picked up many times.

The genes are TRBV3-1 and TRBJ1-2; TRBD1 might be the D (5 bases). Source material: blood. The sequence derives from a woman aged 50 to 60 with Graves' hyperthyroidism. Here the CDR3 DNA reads TGTGCCAGCAGCCAAGGGGGGGTCTATGGCTACACCTTC. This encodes CASSQGGVYGYTF.